This TCR beta chain was observed in a study of T cells after yellow fever vaccination. Study-level background: In the case of low-cell-number fractions, SMART-Seq v4 Ultra Low Input was used for preparation.

TCRdb reanalysed the 5' RACE reads using MiXCR and keeps one entry per CDR3 protein. The table lists 20,000 to 30,000 distinct CDR3 sequences, 4.5% of them singletons. General study findings and limits: Boosting was followed by the reappearance of most primary-vaccination clones (roughly 95% CD4, about 90% CD8). FACS-sorted repertoires might harbor abundant contaminating clonotypes from the bulk population. The sorted memory subsets sampled on day 0 contained almost no detectable vaccine-responding clonotypes.

This clonotype was seen ten or more times. The CDR3 loop spans 15 amino acids. Germline values: CDR1 LGHNA, CDR2 YSLEER. V was shortened by 0 bases and J by 8 bases, with 14 bases between the two germline ends. The chain combines TRBV4-3 with TRBJ2-1; D perhaps matches TRBD2 (5 bases). The receptor was isolated from a man between 18 and 35 years old who received the YFV17D yellow fever vaccine. Material: PBMCs, either bulk or a sorted T-cell subset (CD4+, CD8+, memory, or dextramer-sorted; not recorded which), obtained on the day of the yellow fever booster vaccination. CDR3 sequence (DNA): TGCGCCAGCAGCCAAGAGATCGGCCTGAGGGATGAGCAGTTCTTC. Translating it yields CASSQEIGLRDEQFF.